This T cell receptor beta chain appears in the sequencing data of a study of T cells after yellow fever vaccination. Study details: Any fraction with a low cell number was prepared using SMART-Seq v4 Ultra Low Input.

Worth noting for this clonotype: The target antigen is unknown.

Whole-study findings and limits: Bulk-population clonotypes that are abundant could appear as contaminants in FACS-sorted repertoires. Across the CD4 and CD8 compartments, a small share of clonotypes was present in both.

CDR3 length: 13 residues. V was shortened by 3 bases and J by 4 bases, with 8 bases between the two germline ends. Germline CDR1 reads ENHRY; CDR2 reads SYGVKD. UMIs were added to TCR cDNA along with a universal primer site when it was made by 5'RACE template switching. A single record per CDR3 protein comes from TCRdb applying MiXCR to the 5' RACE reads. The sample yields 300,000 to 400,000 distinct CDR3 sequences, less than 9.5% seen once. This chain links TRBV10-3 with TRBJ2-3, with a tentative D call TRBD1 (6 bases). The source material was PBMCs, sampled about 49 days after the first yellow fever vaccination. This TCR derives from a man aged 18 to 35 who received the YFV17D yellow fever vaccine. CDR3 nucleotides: TGTGCCATCAGTGAACAGGGTCCAGATACGCAGTATTTT. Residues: CAISEQGPDTQYF.